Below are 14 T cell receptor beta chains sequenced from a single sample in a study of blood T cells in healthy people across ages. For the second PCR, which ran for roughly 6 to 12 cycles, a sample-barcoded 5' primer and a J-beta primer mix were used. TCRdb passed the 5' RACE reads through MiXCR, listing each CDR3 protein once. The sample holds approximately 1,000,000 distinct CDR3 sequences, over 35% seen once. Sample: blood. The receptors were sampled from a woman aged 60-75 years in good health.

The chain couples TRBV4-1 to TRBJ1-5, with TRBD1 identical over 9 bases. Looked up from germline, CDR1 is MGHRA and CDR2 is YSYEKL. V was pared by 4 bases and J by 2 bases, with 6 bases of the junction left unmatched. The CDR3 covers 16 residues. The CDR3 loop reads CASSLQGALGNQPQHF. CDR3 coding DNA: TGCGCCAGCAGCCTACAGGGGGCATTGGGCAATCAGCCCCAGCATTTT.

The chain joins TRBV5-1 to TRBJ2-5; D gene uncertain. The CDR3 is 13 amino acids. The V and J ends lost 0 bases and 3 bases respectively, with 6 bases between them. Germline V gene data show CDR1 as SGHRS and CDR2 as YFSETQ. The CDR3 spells CASSLVSEETQYF. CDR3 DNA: TGCGCCAGCAGCTTGGTTTCGGAAGAGACCCAGTACTTC.

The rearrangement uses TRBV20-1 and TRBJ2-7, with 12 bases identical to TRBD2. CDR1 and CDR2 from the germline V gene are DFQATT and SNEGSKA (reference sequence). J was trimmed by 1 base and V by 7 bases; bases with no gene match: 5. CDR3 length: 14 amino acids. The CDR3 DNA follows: TGCAGTGTCGCTAGCGGGAGGGGGTCCTACGAGCAGTACTTC. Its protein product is CSVASGRGSYEQYF.

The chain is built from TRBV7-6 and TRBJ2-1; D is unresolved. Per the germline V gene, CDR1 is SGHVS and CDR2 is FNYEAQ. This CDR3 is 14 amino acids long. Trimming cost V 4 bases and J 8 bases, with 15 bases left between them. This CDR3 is CASSSYPGGYEQFF. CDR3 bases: TGTGCCAGCAGCTCATACCCGGGCGGTTATGAGCAGTTCTTC. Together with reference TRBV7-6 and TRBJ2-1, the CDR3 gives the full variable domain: GAGVSQSPRYKVTKRGQDVALRCDPISGHVSLYWYRQALGQGPEFLTYFNYEAQQDKSGLPNDRFSAERPEGSISTLTIQRTEQRDSAMYRCASSSYPGGYEQFFGPGTRLTVL.

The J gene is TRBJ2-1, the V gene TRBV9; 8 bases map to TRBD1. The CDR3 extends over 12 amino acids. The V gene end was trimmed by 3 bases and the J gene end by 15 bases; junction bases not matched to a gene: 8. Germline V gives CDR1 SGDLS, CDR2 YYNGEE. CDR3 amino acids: CASSGYGTGPFF. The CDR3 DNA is TGTGCCAGCAGCGGATACGGGACAGGTCCGTTCTTC.

CDR3: CSAREDRVVYVHPGYTF. The CDR3 nucleotides read TGCAGTGCTAGAGAGGACAGGGTTGTGTACGTTCACCCGGGCTACACCTTC. This chain connects TRBV20-1 to TRBJ1-2; TRBD1 agrees at 8 bases. CDR1 is DFQATT, CDR2 SNEGSKA, per germline (reference sequence). CDR3 length: 17 residues. V lost 0 bases, J lost 8 bases, and 17 bases stayed unmatched.

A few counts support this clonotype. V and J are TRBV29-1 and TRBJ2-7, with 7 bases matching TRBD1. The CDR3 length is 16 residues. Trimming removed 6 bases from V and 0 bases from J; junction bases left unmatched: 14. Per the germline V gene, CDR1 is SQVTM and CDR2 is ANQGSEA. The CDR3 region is CSVQGDDRESSYEQYF. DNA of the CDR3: TGCAGCGTGCAAGGTGACGACAGGGAGAGCTCCTACGAGCAGTACTTC.

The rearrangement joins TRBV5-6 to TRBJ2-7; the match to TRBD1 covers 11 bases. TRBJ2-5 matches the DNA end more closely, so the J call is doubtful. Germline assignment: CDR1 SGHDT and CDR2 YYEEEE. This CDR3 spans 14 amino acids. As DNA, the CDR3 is TGTGCCAGCAGCCGTAGGACAGGGGGCTGGACCCAGTACTTC. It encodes CASSRRTGGWTQYF.

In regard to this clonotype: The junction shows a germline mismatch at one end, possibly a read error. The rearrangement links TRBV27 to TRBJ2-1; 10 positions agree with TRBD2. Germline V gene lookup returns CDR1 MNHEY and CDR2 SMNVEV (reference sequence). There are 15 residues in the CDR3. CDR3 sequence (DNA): TGTGCCAGCACCCTAAGCGGGAGGGTCTACAGTGAGCAGTTCTTC. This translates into CASTLSGRVYSEQFF.

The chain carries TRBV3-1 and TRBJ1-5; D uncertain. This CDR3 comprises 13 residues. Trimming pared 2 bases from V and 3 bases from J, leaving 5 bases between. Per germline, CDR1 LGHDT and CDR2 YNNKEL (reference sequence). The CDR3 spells CASSQTLNQPQHF. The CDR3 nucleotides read TGTGCCAGCAGCCAAACTCTCAATCAGCCCCAGCATTTT. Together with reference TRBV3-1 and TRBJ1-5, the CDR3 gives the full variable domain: DTAVSQTPKYLVTQMGNDKSIKCEQNLGHDTMYWYKQDSKKFLKIMFSYNNKELIINETVPNRFSPKSPDKAHLNLHINSLELGDSAVYFCASSQTLNQPQHFGDGTRLSIL.

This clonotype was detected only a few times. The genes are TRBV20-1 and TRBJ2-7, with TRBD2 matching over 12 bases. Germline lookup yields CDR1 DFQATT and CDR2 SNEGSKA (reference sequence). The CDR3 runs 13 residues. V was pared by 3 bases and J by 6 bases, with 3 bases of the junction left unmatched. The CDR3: CSARTSGRVEQYF. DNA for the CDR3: TGCAGTGCTAGGACTAGCGGGAGAGTCGAGCAGTACTTC.

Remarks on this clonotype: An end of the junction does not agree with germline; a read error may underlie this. CDR3 sequence: CASSVSQGYYDYTF. The CDR3 nucleotides are TGTGCCAGCAGTGTATCACAGGGATACTATGACTACACCTTC. This sequence joins TRBV6-1 and TRBJ1-2, with a tentative D call TRBD1 (6 bases). The CDR3 runs to 14 residues. Per the germline V gene, CDR1 is MNHNS and CDR2 is SASEGT.

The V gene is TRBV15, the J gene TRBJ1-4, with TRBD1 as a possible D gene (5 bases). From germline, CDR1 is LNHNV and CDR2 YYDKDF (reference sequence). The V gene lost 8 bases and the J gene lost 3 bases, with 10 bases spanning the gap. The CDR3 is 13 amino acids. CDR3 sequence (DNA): TGTGCCACCGTGGGGGATCCTAATGAAAAACTGTTTTTT. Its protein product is CATVGDPNEKLFF. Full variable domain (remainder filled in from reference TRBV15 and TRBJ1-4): DAMVIQNPRYQVTQFGKPVTLSCSQTLNHNVMYWYQQKSSQAPKLLFHYYDKDFNNEADTPDNFQSRRPNTSFCFLDIRSPGLGDTAMYLCATVGDPNEKLFFGSGTQLSVL.

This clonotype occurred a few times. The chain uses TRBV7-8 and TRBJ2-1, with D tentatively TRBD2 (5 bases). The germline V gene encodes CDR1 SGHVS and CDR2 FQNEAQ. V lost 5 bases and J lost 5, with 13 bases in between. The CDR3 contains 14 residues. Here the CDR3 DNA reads TGTGCCAGCAGCCTGACTAATCTCAACAATGAGCAGTTCTTC. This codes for CASSLTNLNNEQFF.